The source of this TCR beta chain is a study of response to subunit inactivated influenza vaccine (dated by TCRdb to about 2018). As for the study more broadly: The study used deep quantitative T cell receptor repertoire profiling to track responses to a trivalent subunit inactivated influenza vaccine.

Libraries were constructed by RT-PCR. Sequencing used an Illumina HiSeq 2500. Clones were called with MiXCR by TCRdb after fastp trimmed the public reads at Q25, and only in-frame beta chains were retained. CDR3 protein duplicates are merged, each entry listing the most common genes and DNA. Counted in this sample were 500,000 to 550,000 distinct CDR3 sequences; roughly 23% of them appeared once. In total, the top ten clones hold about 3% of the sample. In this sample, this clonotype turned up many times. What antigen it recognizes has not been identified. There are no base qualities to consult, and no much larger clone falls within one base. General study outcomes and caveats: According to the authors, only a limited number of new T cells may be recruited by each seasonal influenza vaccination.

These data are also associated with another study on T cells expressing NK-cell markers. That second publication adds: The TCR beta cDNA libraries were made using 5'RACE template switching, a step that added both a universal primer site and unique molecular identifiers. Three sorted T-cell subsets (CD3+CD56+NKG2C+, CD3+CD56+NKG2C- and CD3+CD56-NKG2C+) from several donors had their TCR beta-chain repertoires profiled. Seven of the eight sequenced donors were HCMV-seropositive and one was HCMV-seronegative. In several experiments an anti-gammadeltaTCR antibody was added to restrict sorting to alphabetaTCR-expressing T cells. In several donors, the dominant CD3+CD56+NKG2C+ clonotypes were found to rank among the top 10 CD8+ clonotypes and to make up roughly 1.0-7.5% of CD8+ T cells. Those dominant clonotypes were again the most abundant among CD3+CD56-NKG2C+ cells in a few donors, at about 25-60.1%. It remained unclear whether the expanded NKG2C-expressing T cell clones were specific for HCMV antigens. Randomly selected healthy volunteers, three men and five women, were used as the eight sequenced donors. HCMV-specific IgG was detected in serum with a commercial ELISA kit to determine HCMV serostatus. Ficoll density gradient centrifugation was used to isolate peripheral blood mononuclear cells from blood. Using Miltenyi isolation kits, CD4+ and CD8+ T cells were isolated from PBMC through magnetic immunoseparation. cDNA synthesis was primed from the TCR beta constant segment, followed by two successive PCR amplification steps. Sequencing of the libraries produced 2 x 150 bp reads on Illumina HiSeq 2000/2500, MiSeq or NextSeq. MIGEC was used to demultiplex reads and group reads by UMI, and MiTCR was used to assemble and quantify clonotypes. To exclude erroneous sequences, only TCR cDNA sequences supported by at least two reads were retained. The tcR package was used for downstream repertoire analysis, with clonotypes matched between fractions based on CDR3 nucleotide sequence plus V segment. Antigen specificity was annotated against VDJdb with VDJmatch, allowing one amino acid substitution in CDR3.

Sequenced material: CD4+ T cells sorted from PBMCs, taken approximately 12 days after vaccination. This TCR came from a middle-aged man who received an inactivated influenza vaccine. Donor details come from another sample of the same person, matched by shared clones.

The DNA reads as follows: TGTGCCAGCAGCTTAGTAAGGAACACCGGGGAGCTGTTTTTT. It codes for CASSLVRNTGELFF. The chain links TRBV7-2 with TRBJ2-2, with the D gene not confidently named. CDR3 length: 14 amino acids, cysteine to phenylalanine. This entry keeps only the CDR3 DNA: 42 bases, framed from base 1. V and J lose 1 base and 1 base, and a span of 4 bases separates them. From the germline V gene, CDR1 is SGHTA and CDR2 is FQGNSA.